The clone carrying this T cell receptor (beta chain) was found many times. Its target is not known. TCRdb re-clonotyped the PCR reads via MiXCR. The sample has over 20,000 clones; approximately 15% are singletons. This sample stems from a study of metastatic and nonmetastatic thyroid tumors. As for the study in general: From malignant and benign thyroid patients, repertoires in blood and in tumor or nodule tissue were compared.

All patients were untreated before thyroid surgery. The V and J ends lost 1 base and 7 bases, in that order; junction bases with no gene match: 5. The CDR3 is 15 residues long. Germline CDR1 is DFQATT and CDR2 is SNEGSKA (reference sequence). Study-wide results and caveats: According to reports, the diversity of TCR beta was significantly higher in malignant thyroid tumors than in benign nodules, and this held in both blood and tumor samples.

J is TRBJ2-1 and V is TRBV20-1; 12 bases are shared with TRBD1. This clonotype was sampled from a female donor with papillary thyroid cancer or a benign thyroid nodule (not recorded which). Some clones in this sample may be carry-over from other donors' samples. The sample consisted of tumor tissue. CDR3 in amino acids: CSARVRDRGLNEQFF. The DNA for the CDR3 is TGCAGTGCTAGAGTACGGGACAGGGGGCTGAATGAGCAGTTCTTC.